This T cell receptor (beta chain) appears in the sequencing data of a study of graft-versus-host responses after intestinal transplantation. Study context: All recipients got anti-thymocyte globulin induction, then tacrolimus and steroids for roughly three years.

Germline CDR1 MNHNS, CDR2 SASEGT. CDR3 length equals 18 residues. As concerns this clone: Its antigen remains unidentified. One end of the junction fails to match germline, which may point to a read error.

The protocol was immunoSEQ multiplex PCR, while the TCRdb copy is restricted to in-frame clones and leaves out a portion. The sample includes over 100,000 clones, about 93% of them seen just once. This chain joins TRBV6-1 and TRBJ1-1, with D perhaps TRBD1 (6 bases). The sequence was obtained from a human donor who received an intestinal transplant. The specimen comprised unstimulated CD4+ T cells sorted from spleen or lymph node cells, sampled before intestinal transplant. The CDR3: CASSKAPFGQIKNTEAFF. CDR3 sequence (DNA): TGTGCCAGCAGTAAAGCCCCGTTCGGACAGATAAAGAACACTGAAGCTTTCTTT.